This T cell receptor beta chain comes out of a study of TIL therapy for anti-PD-1-resistant metastatic lung cancer. Whole-study context: Tumors were harvested before any PD-1/PD-L1 blockade. Median tumor PD-L1 proportion score was under 6.5%.

Sample time point: pre-treatment sample, taken before nivolumab and TIL therapy. Enrollment ran from 2017 to early 2020. The CDR3 totals 14 residues. Germline V gene sequence: CDR1 KGHSH, CDR2 LQKENI. The V end was cut by 4 bases, the J end by 5 bases, with 12 bases between. The immunoSEQ assay was v3. TCRdb keeps only in-frame clones here, not all; method: immunoSEQ multiplex PCR. The repertoire includes about 14,000 clones, more than 75% of them detected once, and roughly 0.93% sits in the top ten. This clonotype was obtained from a person aged 25-85 years with non-small cell lung cancer. The chain joins TRBV18 to TRBJ2-1, with D maybe TRBD1 (6 bases). Source: blood, taken at baseline. Here the CDR3 reads CASSHDRKNNEQFF. CDR3 sequence (DNA): TGTGCCAGCTCACACGACAGGAAAAACAATGAGCAGTTCTTC.